These 21 T cell receptor beta chains were all obtained from the same sample, sequenced in a study of a mutant IDH1 vaccine in newly diagnosed glioma. Assay: immunoSEQ multiplex PCR; the TCRdb copy retains only in-frame clones and omits some. This table holds about 60,000 clones, 84% found once. Noted time point: week 35, safety follow-up. It was 300 ug of mutant IDH1 20-mer peptide that made up each vaccine dose, given with topical imiquimod. Their antigens remain unidentified. This specimen consisted of PBMCs, obtained from a glioma patient whose treatment included an IDH1 peptide vaccine. Receptors originate from a man aged 25 to 40 with glioma.

This clone was found once. The chain combines TRBV14 with TRBJ1-2; perhaps TRBD1 as D (5 bases). The germline V gene has CDR1 SGHDN and CDR2 FVKESK. V was trimmed by 4 bases and J by 5 bases, leaving 11 bases between them. The CDR3 is 13 residues long. The CDR3 DNA follows: TGTGCCAGCAGCCGCGACAGAGAATATGGCTACACCTTC. Translation: CASSRDREYGYTF. The full variable domain, completed using reference TRBV14 and TRBJ1-2, is EAGVTQFPSHSVIEKGQTVTLRCDPISGHDNLYWYRRVMGKEIKFLLHFVKESKQDESGMPNNRFLAERTGGTYSTLKVQPAELEDSGVYFCASSRDREYGYTFGSGTRLTVV.

This clone was found once. J is TRBJ1-2 and V is TRBV7-6, with D uncertain. There are 13 residues in the CDR3. CDR1 is SGHVS, CDR2 FNYEAQ, per germline. The germline V and J ends were trimmed by 5 bases and 2 bases, with 9 bases remaining between them. The CDR3 nucleotides read TGTGCCAGCAGCGCGCCGGCAAACTATGGCTACACCTTC. It translates to CASSAPANYGYTF.

This clone was seen only once. The chain uses TRBV6-4 and TRBJ2-1, with 10 bases aligning to TRBD2. CDR3 size: 16 residues. Per germline, CDR1 MRHNA and CDR2 SNTAGT. Losses at the gene ends were 0 bases for V and 3 bases for J; bases not matched to a gene: 2. The CDR3 sequence: CASSDSPSGGYNEQFF. CDR3 bases: TGTGCCAGCAGTGACTCACCTAGCGGGGGCTACAATGAGCAGTTCTTC.

The chain has TRBV5-1 and TRBJ1-4; a possible D gene is TRBD1 (6 bases). The germline gives CDR1 SGHRS, CDR2 YFSETQ. The CDR3 is made up of 15 amino acids. Trimming took 0 bases from V and 5 from J, leaving 11 bases between them. The CDR3 DNA is TGCGCCAGCAGCTTGGTACAGCAGGGGAATGAAAAACTGTTTTTT. Amino acid sequence: CASSLVQQGNEKLFF.

The V call is TRBV14, the J call TRBJ2-1, with TRBD2 identical over 11 bases. The ends lost 4 bases at V and 9 bases at J; junction bases unmatched: 2. The CDR3 consists of 13 residues. Germline V gene lookup returns CDR1 SGHDN and CDR2 FVKESK. The CDR3, as DNA: TGTGCCAGCAGCCTAGCGGGGGGGGTTGAGCAGTTCTTC. It encodes CASSLAGGVEQFF.

This clone was observed a few times. This chain uses TRBV19 with TRBJ1-1; D gene ambiguous. V was shortened by 3 bases and J by 3 bases, with 8 bases between the two germline ends. This CDR3 comprises 13 residues. Germline V CDR1 and CDR2: LNHDA, SQIVND (reference sequence). The CDR3 protein is CASSMGWHTEAFF. The CDR3 DNA reads as TGTGCCAGTAGTATGGGGTGGCACACTGAAGCTTTCTTT.

The rearrangement links TRBV7-9 to TRBJ2-2; TRBD1 is a possible D gene (7 bases). Germline CDR1 is SEHNR and CDR2 is FQNEAQ (reference sequence). The V end lost 2 bases, the J end lost 0 bases, and 10 bases lay between the germline ends. CDR3 size: 16 residues. CDR3 coding DNA: TGTGCCAGCAGCTTACAGGGGGGCGCGAACACCGGGGAGCTGTTTTTT. It codes for CASSLQGGANTGELFF.

The V gene is TRBV5-1, the J gene TRBJ2-5; D gene unclear. Germline V gene lookup returns CDR1 SGHRS and CDR2 YFSETQ. V was clipped by 0 bases and J by 2 bases, with 8 bases between them. CDR3 size: 14 residues. The DNA of the CDR3 is TGCGCCAGCAGCTTGGGAGCAGGACAAGAGACCCAGTACTTC. As protein: CASSLGAGQETQYF.

This clone was detected only a few times. This chain uses TRBV5-1 with TRBJ1-1; D is possibly TRBD1 (6 bases). The CDR3 consists of 14 residues. The germline gives CDR1 SGHRS, CDR2 YFSETQ. With 2 bases removed from V and 4 bases from J, the gap between germline ends came to 12 bases. The CDR3 protein is CASSFSWTVTEAFF. The DNA of the CDR3 is TGCGCCAGCAGCTTTTCCTGGACAGTCACTGAAGCTTTCTTT. The whole variable domain, remainder taken from reference TRBV5-1 and TRBJ1-1, is KAGVTQTPRYLIKTRGQQVTLSCSPISGHRSVSWYQQTPGQGLQFLFEYFSETQRNKGNFPGRFSGRQFSNSRSEMNVSTLELGDSALYLCASSFSWTVTEAFFGQGTRLTVV.

The chain combines TRBV30 with TRBJ2-1; D uncertain. CDR1 is GTSNPN, CDR2 SVGIG, per germline (reference sequence). This CDR3 has 11 amino acids. The V end lost 0 bases, the J end lost 10 bases, and 7 bases lay between the germline ends. In DNA, the CDR3 is TGTGCCTGGAGTGTTAGCAGGGAGCAGTTCTTC. It encodes CAWSVSREQFF. The full variable domain, its missing parts supplied by reference TRBV30 and TRBJ2-1, is SQTIHQWPATLVQPVGSPLSLECTVEGTSNPNLYWYRQAAGRGLQLLFYSVGIGQISSEVPQNLSASRPQDRQFILSSKKLLLSDSGFYLCAWSVSREQFFGPGTRLTVL.

V and J are TRBV11-1 and TRBJ2-7; 10 bases align to TRBD2. CDR3 length: 16 amino acids. Germline V gene lookup returns CDR1 SGHAT and CDR2 FQDESV (reference sequence). Unmatched junction bases numbered 5, after V lost 3 bases and J lost 0 bases. CDR3 loop: CASSFLSGGSSYEQYF. CDR3 DNA: TGTGCCAGCAGCTTCCTTAGCGGGGGGAGCTCCTACGAGCAGTACTTC.

The chain employs TRBV7-9 and TRBJ2-5, with 7 bases matching TRBD1. The germline V gene encodes CDR1 SEHNR and CDR2 FQNEAQ (reference sequence). The junction had 14 bases not matched to a gene; V was cut back by 3 bases and J by 1 base. The CDR3 has 18 amino acids. CDR3 protein: CASSFKGRRDSIQETQYF. For the CDR3, the DNA is TGTGCCAGCAGCTTTAAGGGGAGAAGGGACAGCATCCAAGAGACCCAGTACTTC.

The V call is TRBV9, the J call TRBJ2-1, with D perhaps TRBD2 (7 bases). Germline assignment: CDR1 SGDLS and CDR2 YYNGEE. This CDR3 has 16 residues. Trimming took off 0 bases at V and 8 bases at J, with 18 bases between the two ends. The CDR3 region has the DNA TGTGCCAGCAGCGTAGATGGGGGGGCCCCTGGGGATGAGCAGTTCTTC. Protein: CASSVDGGAPGDEQFF. The variable domain in full, completed from reference TRBV9 and TRBJ2-1, reads DSGVTQTPKHLITATGQRVTLRCSPRSGDLSVYWYQQSLDQGLQFLIQYYNGEERAKGNILERFSAQQFPDLHSELNLSSLELGDSALYFCASSVDGGAPGDEQFFGPGTRLTVL.

The chain links TRBV14 to TRBJ1-2, with 10 bases aligning to TRBD1. The CDR3 totals 18 residues. Germline V gene lookup returns CDR1 SGHDN and CDR2 FVKESK. J was trimmed by 2 bases and V by 4 bases; bases with no gene match: 13. Here the CDR3 DNA reads TGTGCCAGCAGCCCTGACAGGGGGCCAAAGAACCCCAACTATGGCTACACCTTC. This gives the protein CASSPDRGPKNPNYGYTF.

The chain joins TRBV14 to TRBJ1-6, with D maybe TRBD1 (5 bases). Trimming shortened V by 5 bases and J by 7 bases, and 12 bases separated the two germline ends. This CDR3 has 14 residues. From germline, CDR1 is SGHDN and CDR2 FVKESK. CDR3: CASSGRRANSPLHF. The CDR3 nucleotides read TGTGCCAGCAGCGGGCGCAGGGCCAATTCACCCCTCCACTTT.

The CDR3: CASSPEGQAWYEQYF. The CDR3 DNA is TGTGCCAGCAGCCCCGAGGGACAGGCTTGGTACGAGCAGTACTTC. The rearrangement uses TRBV6-5 and TRBJ2-7; 8 bases align to TRBD1. The CDR3 length is 15 residues. J lost 4 bases, V lost 6 bases, and 11 bases had no gene match. Germline lookup yields CDR1 MNHEY and CDR2 SVGAGI.

V is TRBV11-2 and J is TRBJ1-3; D possibly corresponds to TRBD1 (5 bases). Deletions cut 1 base from V and 0 bases from J, with 10 bases between. Germline-derived CDR1 and CDR2 are SGHAT and FQNNGV. The CDR3 totals 16 residues. For the CDR3, the DNA is TGTGCCAGCAGCTTAGGACAGTCTTCCTCTGGAAACACCATATATTTT. Translated, it gives CASSLGQSSSGNTIYF.

V and J are TRBV27 and TRBJ2-6, with no clear D. CDR1 MNHEY and CDR2 SMNVEV come from the germline V gene (reference sequence). Trimming pared 5 bases from V and 0 bases from J, leaving 11 bases between. CDR3 length: 16 amino acids. CDR3 loop: CASSNFGRSGANVLTF. The DNA of the CDR3 is TGTGCCAGCAGTAATTTTGGTCGCTCTGGGGCCAACGTCCTGACTTTC.

The chain joins TRBV20-1 to TRBJ1-1; no firm D call. This CDR3 region has 11 residues. CDR1 is DFQATT, CDR2 SNEGSKA, per germline (reference sequence). Trimming took 6 bases from V and 0 from J, leaving 5 bases between them. The DNA of the CDR3 is TGCAGTGCCAGCCTGAACACTGAAGCTTTCTTT. Encoded protein: CSASLNTEAFF.

The CDR3: CASSQTPLTGIKQYF. The DNA for the CDR3 is TGTGCCAGCAGCCAAACTCCTCTTACAGGGATTAAGCAGTACTTC. V and J are TRBV14 and TRBJ2-7; possible D gene TRBD1, 6 bases. Trimming left V 2 bases short and J 8 bases short, with 19 bases between. The CDR3 loop spans 15 amino acids. The germline V gene has CDR1 SGHDN and CDR2 FVKESK.

J is TRBJ2-6 and V is TRBV7-9; the D gene is possibly TRBD2 (6 bases). From germline, CDR1 is SEHNR and CDR2 FQNEAQ (reference sequence). The CDR3 runs to 17 residues. Trimming left V 2 bases short and J 0 bases short, with 11 bases between. CDR3 region: CASSLTRGSSGANVLTF. DNA for the CDR3: TGTGCCAGCAGCTTAACACGGGGGAGCTCTGGGGCCAACGTCCTGACTTTC. Combining the CDR3 with reference TRBV7-9 and TRBJ2-6 gives the whole variable domain DTGVSQNPRHKITKRGQNVTFRCDPISEHNRLYWYRQTLGQGPEFLTYFQNEAQLEKSRLLSDRFSAERPKGSFSTLEIQRTEQGDSAMYLCASSLTRGSSGANVLTFGAGSRLTVL.